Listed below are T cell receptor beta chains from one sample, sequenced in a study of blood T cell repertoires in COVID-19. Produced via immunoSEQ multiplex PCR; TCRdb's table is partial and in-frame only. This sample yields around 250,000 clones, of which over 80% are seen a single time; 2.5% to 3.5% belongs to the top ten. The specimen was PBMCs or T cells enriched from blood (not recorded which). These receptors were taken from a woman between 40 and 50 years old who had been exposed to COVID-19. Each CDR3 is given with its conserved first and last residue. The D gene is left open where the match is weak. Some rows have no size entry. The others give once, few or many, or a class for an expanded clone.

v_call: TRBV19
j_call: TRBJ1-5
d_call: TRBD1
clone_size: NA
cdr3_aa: CASSLLFTGVSNQPQHF
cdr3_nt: TGTGCCAGTAGTCTCTTGTTCACAGGGGTTAGCAATCAGCCCCAGCATTTT

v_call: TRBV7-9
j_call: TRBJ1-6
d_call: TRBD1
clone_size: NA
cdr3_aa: CASSFTGGAHSPLHF
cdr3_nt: TGTGCCAGCAGCTTCACAGGGGGCGCGCATTCACCCCTCCACTTT

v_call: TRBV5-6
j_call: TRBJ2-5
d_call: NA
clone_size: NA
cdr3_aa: CASSFGRVGGETQYF
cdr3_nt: TGTGCCAGCAGCTTTGGCAGGGTGGGCGGTGAGACCCAGTACTTC

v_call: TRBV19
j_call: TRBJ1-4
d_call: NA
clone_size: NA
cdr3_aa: CASSAQGVSNEKLFF
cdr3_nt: TGTGCCAGTAGTGCACAGGGCGTCAGTAATGAAAAACTGTTTTTT

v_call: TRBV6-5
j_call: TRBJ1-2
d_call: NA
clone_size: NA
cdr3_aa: CASSYSAGTNYGYTF
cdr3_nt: TGTGCCAGCAGTTACTCTGCAGGTACTAACTATGGCTACACCTTC

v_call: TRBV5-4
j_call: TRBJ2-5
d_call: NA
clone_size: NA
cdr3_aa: CASSFLGAGDKETQYF
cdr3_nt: TGTGCCAGCAGCTTCCTGGGTGCGGGTGACAAAGAGACCCAGTACTTC

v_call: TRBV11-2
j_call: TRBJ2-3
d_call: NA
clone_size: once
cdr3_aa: CASSLAGTRLLDTQYF
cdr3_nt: TGTGCCAGCAGCTTAGCAGGGACTCGCCTACTCGATACGCAGTATTTT

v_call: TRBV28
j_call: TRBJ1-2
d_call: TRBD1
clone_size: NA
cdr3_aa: CASRLGQLNYGYTF
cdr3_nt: TGTGCCAGCAGGCTGGGACAGCTTAACTATGGCTACACCTTC

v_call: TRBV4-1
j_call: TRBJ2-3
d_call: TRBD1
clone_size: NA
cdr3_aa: CASSHPTGGRVVSTDTQYF
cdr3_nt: TGCGCCAGCAGCCATCCTACAGGGGGAAGGGTCGTTAGCACAGATACGCAGTATTTT

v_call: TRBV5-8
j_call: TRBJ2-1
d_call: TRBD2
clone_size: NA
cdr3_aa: CASSRALAGGPRYNEQFF
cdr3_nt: TGTGCCAGCAGCCGAGCGCTAGCGGGAGGGCCGCGATACAATGAGCAGTTCTTC

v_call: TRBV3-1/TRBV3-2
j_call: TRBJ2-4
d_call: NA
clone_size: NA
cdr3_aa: CASSQEDRTTAKNIQYF
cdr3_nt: TGTGCCAGCAGCCAAGAGGACAGAACAACCGCCAAAAACATTCAGTACTTC

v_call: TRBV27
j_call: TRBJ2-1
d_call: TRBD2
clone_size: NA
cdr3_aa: CASSFRASGGGSYNEQFF
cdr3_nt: TGTGCCAGCAGTTTTAGGGCTAGCGGGGGGGGCTCCTACAATGAGCAGTTCTTC

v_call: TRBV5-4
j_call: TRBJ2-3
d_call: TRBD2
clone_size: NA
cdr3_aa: CASSSAGGMHRDTQYF
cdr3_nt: TGTGCCAGCAGCTCTGCGGGGGGGATGCACAGGGATACGCAGTATTTT

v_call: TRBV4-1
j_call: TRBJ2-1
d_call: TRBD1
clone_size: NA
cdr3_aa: CASSPVGTAYNEQFF
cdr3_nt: TGCGCCAGCAGCCCCGTAGGGACAGCTTACAATGAGCAGTTCTTC

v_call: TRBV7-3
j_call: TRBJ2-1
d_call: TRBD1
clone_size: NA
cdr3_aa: CASSLDRDSYNEQFF
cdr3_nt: TGTGCCAGCAGCTTGGACAGGGATTCCTACAATGAGCAGTTCTTC

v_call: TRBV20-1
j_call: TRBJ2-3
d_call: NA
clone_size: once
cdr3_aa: CSASVGGARQYF
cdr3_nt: TGCAGTGCTAGTGTGGGAGGAGCCAGACAGTATTTT

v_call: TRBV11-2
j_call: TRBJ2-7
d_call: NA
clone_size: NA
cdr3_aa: CASSLAYYEQYF
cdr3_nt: TGTGCCAGCAGCTTAGCTTACTACGAGCAGTACTTC

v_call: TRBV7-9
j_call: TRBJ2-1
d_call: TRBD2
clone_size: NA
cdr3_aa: CASSGQAGWAYNEQFF
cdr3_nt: TGTGCCAGCAGCGGACAAGCGGGGTGGGCCTACAATGAGCAGTTCTTC

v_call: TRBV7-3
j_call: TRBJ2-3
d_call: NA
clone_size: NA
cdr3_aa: CASSLLGGSGEDTQYF
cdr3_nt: TGTGCCAGCAGCTTATTAGGTGGGAGTGGGGAAGATACGCAGTATTTT

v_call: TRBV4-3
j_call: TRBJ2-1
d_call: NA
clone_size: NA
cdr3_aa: CASSQDQAAVSYNEQFF
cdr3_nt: TGCGCCAGCAGCCAAGATCAGGCAGCGGTCTCCTACAATGAGCAGTTCTTC

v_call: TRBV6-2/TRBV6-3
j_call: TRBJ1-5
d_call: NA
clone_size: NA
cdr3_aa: CASSYSRGSNQPQHF
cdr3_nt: TGTGCCAGCAGTTACTCAAGGGGAAGCAATCAGCCCCAGCATTTT

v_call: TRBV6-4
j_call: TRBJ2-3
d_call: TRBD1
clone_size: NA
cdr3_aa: CASSEGQDTDTQYF
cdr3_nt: TGTGCCAGCAGTGAGGGACAGGACACAGATACGCAGTATTTT

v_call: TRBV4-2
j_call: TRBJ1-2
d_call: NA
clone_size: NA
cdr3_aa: CASRQEAPSNYGYTF
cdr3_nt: TGTGCCAGCAGGCAGGAGGCCCCATCTAACTATGGCTACACCTTC

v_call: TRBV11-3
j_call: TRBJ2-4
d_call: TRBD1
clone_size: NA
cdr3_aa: CASSPDRGLVGKNIQYF
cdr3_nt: TGTGCCAGCAGCCCCGACAGGGGGCTGGTTGGGAAAAACATTCAGTACTTC

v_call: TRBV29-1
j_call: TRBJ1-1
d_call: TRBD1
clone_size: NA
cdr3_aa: CSVGRQGGTEAFF
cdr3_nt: TGCAGCGTTGGACGACAGGGGGGTACTGAAGCTTTCTTT

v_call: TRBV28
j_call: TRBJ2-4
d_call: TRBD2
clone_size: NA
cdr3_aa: CASSFGLAQNIQYF
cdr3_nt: TGTGCCAGCAGTTTTGGACTAGCGCAGAACATTCAGTACTTC

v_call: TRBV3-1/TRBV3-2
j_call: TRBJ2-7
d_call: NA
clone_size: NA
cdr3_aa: CASRDQGNGPYEQYF
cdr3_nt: TGTGCCAGCAGGGACCAGGGGAATGGCCCCTACGAGCAGTACTTC

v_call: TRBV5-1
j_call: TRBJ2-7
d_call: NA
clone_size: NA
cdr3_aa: CASSLAGEFAYEQYF
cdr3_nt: TGCGCCAGCAGCTTGGCCGGGGAGTTCGCCTACGAGCAGTACTTC

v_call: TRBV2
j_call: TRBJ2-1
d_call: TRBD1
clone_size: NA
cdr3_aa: CASRPTGTGLYNEQFF
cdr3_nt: TGTGCCAGCAGACCTACCGGGACAGGGCTCTACAATGAGCAGTTCTTC

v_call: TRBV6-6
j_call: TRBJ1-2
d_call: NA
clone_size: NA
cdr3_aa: CASERGTLGGYTF
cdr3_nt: TGTGCCAGCGAGCGGGGAACTCTAGGAGGCTACACCTTC

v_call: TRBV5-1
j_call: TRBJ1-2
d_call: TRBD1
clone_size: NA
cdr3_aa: CASSWGQGNYGYTF
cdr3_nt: TGCGCCAGCAGCTGGGGACAGGGCAACTATGGCTACACCTTC

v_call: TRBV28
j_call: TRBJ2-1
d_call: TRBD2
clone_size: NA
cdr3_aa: CASSLKAGEQFF
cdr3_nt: TGTGCCAGCAGTTTAAAAGCGGGGGAGCAGTTCTTC

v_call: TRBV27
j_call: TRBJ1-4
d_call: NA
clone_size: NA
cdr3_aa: CASSLWSGDRDEKLFF
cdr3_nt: TGTGCCAGCAGTTTATGGTCGGGGGATAGGGATGAAAAACTGTTTTTT

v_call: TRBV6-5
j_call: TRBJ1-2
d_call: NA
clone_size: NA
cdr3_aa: CASRDTLNYGYTF
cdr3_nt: TGTGCCAGCAGGGACACACTCAACTATGGCTACACCTTC

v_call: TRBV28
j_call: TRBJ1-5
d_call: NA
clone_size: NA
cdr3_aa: CASSPPGGAQHF
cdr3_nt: TGTGCCAGCAGTCCCCCCGGGGGGGCCCAGCATTTT

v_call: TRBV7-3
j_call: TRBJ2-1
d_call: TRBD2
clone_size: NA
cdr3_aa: CASSNLAGVSTEQFF
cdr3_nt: TGTGCCAGCAGCAATCTAGCGGGAGTCTCGACGGAGCAGTTCTTC

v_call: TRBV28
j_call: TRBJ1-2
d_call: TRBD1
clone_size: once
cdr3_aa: CASKNEDRRSVYGYTF
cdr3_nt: TGTGCCAGCAAGAATGAGGACAGGAGATCCGTCTATGGCTACACCTTC

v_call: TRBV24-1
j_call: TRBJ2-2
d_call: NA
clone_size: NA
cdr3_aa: CATSDSGRGTGELFF
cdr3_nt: TGTGCCACCAGTGATTCAGGCAGAGGGACCGGGGAGCTGTTTTTT

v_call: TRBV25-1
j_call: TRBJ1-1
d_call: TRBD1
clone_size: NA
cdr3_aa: CAARGNRVVGGTEAFF
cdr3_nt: TGTGCCGCCAGGGGGAACAGGGTGGTCGGTGGAACTGAAGCTTTCTTT

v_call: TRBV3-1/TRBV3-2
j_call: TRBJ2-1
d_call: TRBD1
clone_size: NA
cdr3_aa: CASSPDRGPYNEQFF
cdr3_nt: TGTGCCAGCAGCCCGGACAGGGGGCCTTACAATGAGCAGTTCTTC

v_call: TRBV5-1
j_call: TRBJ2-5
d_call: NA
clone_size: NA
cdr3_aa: CASSNQGPKETQYF
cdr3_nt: TGTGCCAGCAGCAATCAGGGGCCCAAAGAGACCCAGTACTTC

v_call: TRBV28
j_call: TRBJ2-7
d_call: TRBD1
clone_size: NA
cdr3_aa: CASSVDRESYEQYF
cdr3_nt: TGTGCCAGCAGTGTCGACAGGGAGAGCTACGAGCAGTACTTC

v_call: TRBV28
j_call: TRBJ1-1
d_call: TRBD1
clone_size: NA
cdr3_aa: CASRRQGDTEAFF
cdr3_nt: TGTGCCAGCAGAAGACAGGGGGACACTGAAGCTTTCTTT

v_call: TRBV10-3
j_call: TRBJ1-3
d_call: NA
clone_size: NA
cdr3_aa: CAISDNRDGNTIYF
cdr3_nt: TGTGCCATCAGTGATAACAGAGACGGAAACACCATATATTTT

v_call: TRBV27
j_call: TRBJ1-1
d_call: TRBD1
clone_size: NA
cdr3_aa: CASSSLKGANTEAFF
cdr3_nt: TGTGCCAGCAGTTCCCTGAAGGGGGCGAACACTGAAGCTTTCTTT

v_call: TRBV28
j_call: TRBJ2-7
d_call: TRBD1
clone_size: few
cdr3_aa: CASSLQGPRGTEQYF
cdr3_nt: TGTGCCAGCAGTTTACAGGGCCCCAGGGGGACAGAGCAGTACTTC

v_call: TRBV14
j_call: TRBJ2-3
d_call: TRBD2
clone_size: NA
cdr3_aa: CASSQEPGLATDTQYF
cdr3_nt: TGTGCCAGCAGCCAAGAACCGGGACTAGCGACAGATACGCAGTATTTT

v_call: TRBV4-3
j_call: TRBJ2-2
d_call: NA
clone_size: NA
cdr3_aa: CASSQELRNTGELFF
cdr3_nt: TGCGCCAGCAGCCAAGAACTTCGGAACACCGGGGAGCTGTTTTTT

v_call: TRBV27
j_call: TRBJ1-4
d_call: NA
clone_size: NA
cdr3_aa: CASRKQGVYEKLFF
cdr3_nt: TGTGCCAGCAGAAAACAGGGAGTTTATGAAAAACTGTTTTTT

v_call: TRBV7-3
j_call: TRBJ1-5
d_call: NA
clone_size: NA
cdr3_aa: CASSPRGGNQPQHF
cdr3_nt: TGTGCCAGCAGCCCAAGAGGGGGTAACCAGCCCCAGCATTTT

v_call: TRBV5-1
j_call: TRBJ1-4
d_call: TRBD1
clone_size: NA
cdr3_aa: CASSLGTGAANEKLFF
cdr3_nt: TGCGCCAGCAGCTTGGGAACAGGGGCAGCTAATGAAAAACTGTTTTTT

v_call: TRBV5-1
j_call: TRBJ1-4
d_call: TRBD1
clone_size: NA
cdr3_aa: CASSLVGTVNEKLFF
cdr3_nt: TGTGCCAGCAGCTTGGTTGGGACAGTGAATGAAAAACTGTTTTTT

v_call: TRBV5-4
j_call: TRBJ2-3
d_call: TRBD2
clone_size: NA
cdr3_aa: CASSLEISVAGEITDTQYF
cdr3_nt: TGTGCCAGCAGCTTGGAAATATCGGTAGCGGGGGAAATCACAGATACGCAGTATTTT